This TCR beta chain came from a study of cytomegalovirus exposure and HLA in healthy donors. Study as a whole: Falling in the Caucasian-associated ancestry cluster were 81% of some 400 genotyped donors.

Germline V gene sequence: CDR1 WNHNN, CDR2 SYGVQD (reference sequence). This CDR3 spans 15 amino acids. J gave up 4 bases and V 3 bases, and 6 bases lay outside the gene matches. Both 60 Vbeta primers and 13 Jbeta primers went into the PCR. Profiled with immunoSEQ multiplex PCR; TCRdb holds only in-frame clones, not every one. The sample lists 100,000 to 150,000 clones, under 75% occurring once. Findings and caveats of the study: The authors excluded some V segments, including TRBV6-2 and TRBV6-3, as indistinguishable. A link between a missense DCLRE1C variant and TCR beta V- and J-gene trimming emerged from a later analysis.

In regard to this clone: The target antigen is unknown.

V is TRBV10-1 and J is TRBJ1-1, with TRBD1 matching 9 bases. Material: PBMCs. The source of this sequence is a woman between 40 and 55 years old in good health and CMV-seronegative. The CDR3 bases are TGCGCCAGCAGTGAAGGTGACAGGGGGGGCACTGAAGCTTTCTTT. Translation: CASSEGDRGGTEAFF.